Listed here is a single T cell receptor (beta chain). Membership in each cohort depended on participant-reported clinical history. Donors in Cohort 3 who had recovered were those with two negative PCRs, healthcare professional clearance, or resolution of their symptoms. The ends lost 3 bases at V and 6 bases at J; junction bases unmatched: 9. CDR1 SGDLS and CDR2 YYNGEE come from the germline V gene. The CDR3 contains 15 residues. The data are from a study of blood T cell repertoires in COVID-19. Looking at the study overall: COVID-19 samples, acute and convalescent, were from the United States, Italy and Spain. The analysed material was cDNA or gDNA that came from T cells, B-cell-depleted T cells, or PBMCs.

Using immunoSEQ multiplex PCR, the repertoire was profiled, and TCRdb retains in-frame clones only, with some absent. The sample lists some 200,000 clones, 70% to 90% occurring once. The sequence was obtained from a woman younger than 30 who had recovered from COVID-19. The sequenced sample was PBMCs or T cells enriched from blood (not recorded which). J is TRBJ1-2 and V is TRBV9; TRBD1 matches at 9 bases. CDR3 DNA: TGTGCCAGCAGCGGGGACAGGGAGTTCTCCAATGGCTACACCTTC. Translating it yields CASSGDREFSNGYTF.